This is a list of T cell receptor beta chains from one sample in a study of CD8+ T cells in alopecia areata. Assay used: immunoSEQ multiplex PCR; TCRdb lists only in-frame clones, some missing. The sample yields around 200,000 clones, approximately 55% seen once. The sample consisted of CD8+ T cells sorted from blood, taken at week 24, from a patient treated with tofacitinib. Receptors were obtained from a human donor with alopecia areata. Both conserved end residues are part of each CDR3. Fields, in order: J gene, D gene, clone size, V gene, CDR3 protein, CDR3 DNA. D genes are given only for firm matches. The size field is filled for only some rows; it gives once, few, many or a size class.

>TRBJ2-7|TRBD1|-|TRBV9
CASSARQGSYEQYF
TGTGCCAGCAGCGCCCGACAGGGATCCTACGAGCAGTACTTC
>TRBJ2-7|-|-|TRBV30
CAWSVGYEQYF
TGTGCCTGGAGTGTGGGTTACGAGCAGTACTTC
>TRBJ2-7|TRBD1|-|TRBV7-9
CASSSTGGIEQYF
TGTGCCAGCAGCTCAACAGGGGGCATCGAGCAGTACTTC
>TRBJ1-6|TRBD1|-|TRBV27
CASSFAQGDSPLHF
TGTGCCAGCAGTTTTGCTCAGGGGGATTCACCCCTCCACTTT
>TRBJ1-2|TRBD1|few|TRBV29-1
CSVEDGQGYGYTF
TGCAGCGTTGAAGATGGACAGGGGTATGGCTACACCTTC
>TRBJ2-7|-|-|TRBV14
CASSQEGYVGEQYF
TGTGCCAGCAGCCAAGAGGGTTACGTTGGCGAGCAGTACTTC
>TRBJ2-7|-|-|TRBV5-6
CASSWSLELNEQYF
TGTGCCAGCAGCTGGTCCCTAGAGCTGAACGAGCAGTACTTC
>TRBJ2-7|TRBD2|-|TRBV19
CASSDGLAGYEQYF
TGTGCCAGTAGCGACGGTCTAGCGGGGTACGAGCAGTACTTC
>TRBJ1-2|TRBD1|-|TRBV2
CASSEVIRQGLNYGYTF
TGTGCCAGCAGTGAAGTCATCCGACAGGGGTTAAACTATGGCTACACCTTC
>TRBJ1-2|-|-|TRBV29-1
CSVVGKANYGYTF
TGCAGCGTTGTGGGGAAAGCTAACTATGGCTACACCTTC
>TRBJ2-2|-|few|TRBV7-9
CASSKSAGELFF
TGTGCCAGCAGCAAGTCGGCCGGGGAGCTGTTTTTT
>TRBJ2-1|-|-|TRBV7-2
CASSLAEHNEQFF
TGTGCCAGCAGCTTAGCAGAGCACAATGAGCAGTTCTTC
>TRBJ2-1|TRBD2|-|TRBV28
CASSLGGEQFF
TGTGCCAGCAGTTTGGGGGGGGAGCAGTTCTTC
>TRBJ2-2|-|-|TRBV5-1
CASSGTQNTGELFF
TGCGCCAGCAGCGGGACACAGAACACCGGGGAGCTGTTTTTT
>TRBJ2-7|TRBD1|-|TRBV10-3
CAISDGTGVDEQYF
TGTGCCATCAGTGACGGGACAGGGGTCGACGAGCAGTACTTC
>TRBJ2-3|-|-|TRBV27
CASSSGSRDTQYF
TGTGCCAGCAGCTCAGGCTCTAGGGATACGCAGTATTTT
>TRBJ1-2|TRBD1|-|TRBV6-5
CASRDRGWDGYTF
TGTGCCAGCAGAGACAGGGGCTGGGATGGCTACACCTTC